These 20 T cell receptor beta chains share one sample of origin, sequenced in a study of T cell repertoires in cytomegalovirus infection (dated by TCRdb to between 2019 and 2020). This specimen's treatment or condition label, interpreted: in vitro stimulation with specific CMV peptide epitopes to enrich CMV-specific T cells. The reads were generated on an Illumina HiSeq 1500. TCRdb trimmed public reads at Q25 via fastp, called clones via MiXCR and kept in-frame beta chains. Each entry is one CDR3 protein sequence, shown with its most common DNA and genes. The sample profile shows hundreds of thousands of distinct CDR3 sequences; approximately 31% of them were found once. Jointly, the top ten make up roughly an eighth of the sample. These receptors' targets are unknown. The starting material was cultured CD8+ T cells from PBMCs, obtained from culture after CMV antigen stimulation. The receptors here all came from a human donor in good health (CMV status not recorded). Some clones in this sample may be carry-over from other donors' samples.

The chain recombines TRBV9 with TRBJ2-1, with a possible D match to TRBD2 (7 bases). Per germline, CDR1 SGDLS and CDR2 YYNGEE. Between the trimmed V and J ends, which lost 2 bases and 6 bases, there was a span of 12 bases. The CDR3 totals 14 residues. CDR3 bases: TGTGCCAGCAGCGTGGGAGGGGGGCGCAATGAGCAGTTCTTC. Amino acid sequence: CASSVGGGRNEQFF. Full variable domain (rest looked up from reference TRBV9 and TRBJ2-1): DSGVTQTPKHLITATGQRVTLRCSPRSGDLSVYWYQQSLDQGLQFLIQYYNGEERAKGNILERFSAQQFPDLHSELNLSSLELGDSALYFCASSVGGGRNEQFFGPGTRLTVL.

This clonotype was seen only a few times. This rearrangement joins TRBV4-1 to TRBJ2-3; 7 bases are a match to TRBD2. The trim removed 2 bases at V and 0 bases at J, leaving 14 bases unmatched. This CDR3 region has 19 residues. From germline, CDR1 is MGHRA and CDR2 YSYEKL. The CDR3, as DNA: TGCGCCAGCAGCCAAATGCCGCCGGCGGGAGAATTCAGCACAGATACGCAGTATTTT. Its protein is CASSQMPPAGEFSTDTQYF.

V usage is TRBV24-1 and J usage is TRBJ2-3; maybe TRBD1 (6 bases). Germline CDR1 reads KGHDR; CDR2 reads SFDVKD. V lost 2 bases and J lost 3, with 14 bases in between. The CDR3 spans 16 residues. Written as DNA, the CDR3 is TGTGCCACCAGTGATTCCTTTGGACAGAAGACAGATACGCAGTATTTT. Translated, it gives CATSDSFGQKTDTQYF.

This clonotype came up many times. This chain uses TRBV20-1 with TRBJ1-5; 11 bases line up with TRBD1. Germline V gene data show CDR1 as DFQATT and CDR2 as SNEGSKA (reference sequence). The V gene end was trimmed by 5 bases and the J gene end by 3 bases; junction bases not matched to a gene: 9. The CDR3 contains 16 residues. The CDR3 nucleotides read TGCAGTGCTGAGAAGTGGGGACAGGGGGACAATCAGCCCCAGCATTTT. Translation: CSAEKWGQGDNQPQHF.

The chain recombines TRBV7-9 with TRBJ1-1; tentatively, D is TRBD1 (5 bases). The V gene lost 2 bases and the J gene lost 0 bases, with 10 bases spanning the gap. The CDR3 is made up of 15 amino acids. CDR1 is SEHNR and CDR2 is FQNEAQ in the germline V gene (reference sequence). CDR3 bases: TGTGCCAGCAGCTTACCGGGACGGTTGAACACTGAAGCTTTCTTT. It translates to CASSLPGRLNTEAFF.

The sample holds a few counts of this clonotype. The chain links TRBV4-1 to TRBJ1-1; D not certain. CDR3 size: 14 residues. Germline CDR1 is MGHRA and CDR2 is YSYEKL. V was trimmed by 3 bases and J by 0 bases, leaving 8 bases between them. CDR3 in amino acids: CASSQAGLNTEAFF. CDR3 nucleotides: TGCGCCAGCAGCCAGGCGGGCCTGAACACTGAAGCTTTCTTT.

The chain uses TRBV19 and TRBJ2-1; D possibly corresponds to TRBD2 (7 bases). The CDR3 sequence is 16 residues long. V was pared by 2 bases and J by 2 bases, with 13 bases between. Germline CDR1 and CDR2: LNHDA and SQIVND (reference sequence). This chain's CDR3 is CASSIRRGGPYNEQFF. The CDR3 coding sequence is TGTGCCAGTAGTATACGACGCGGGGGCCCCTACAATGAGCAGTTCTTC.

This CDR3 reads CASSLPGRGMNTEAFF. The CDR3 region has the DNA TGTGCCAGCAGCTTACCCGGGAGGGGAATGAACACTGAAGCTTTCTTT. The chain joins TRBV11-1 to TRBJ1-1; D may be TRBD1 (5 bases). This CDR3 spans 16 amino acids. Germline CDR1 SGHAT, CDR2 FQDESV (reference sequence). Trimming removed 2 bases at V and 0 bases at J, with 13 bases between.

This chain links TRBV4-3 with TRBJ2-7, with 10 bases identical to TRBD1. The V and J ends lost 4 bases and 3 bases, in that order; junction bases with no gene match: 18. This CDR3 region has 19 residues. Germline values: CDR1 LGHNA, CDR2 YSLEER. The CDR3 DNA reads TGCGCCAGCAGCCCCGAGACAGGGGGCGGCAAATCCCGGTTCTACGAGCAGTACGTC. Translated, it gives CASSPETGGGKSRFYEQYV.

As DNA, the CDR3 is TGTGCCAGCAGCGGGGCTAGCAGGGGGTGGTCCTACAATGAGCAGTTCTTC. Translation gives CASSGASRGWSYNEQFF. This sequence joins TRBV9 and TRBJ2-1, with 7 bases fitting TRBD1. CDR3 length: 17 amino acids. Trimming cost V 3 bases and J 1 base; bases outside gene matches: 10. Germline CDR1 reads SGDLS; CDR2 reads YYNGEE.

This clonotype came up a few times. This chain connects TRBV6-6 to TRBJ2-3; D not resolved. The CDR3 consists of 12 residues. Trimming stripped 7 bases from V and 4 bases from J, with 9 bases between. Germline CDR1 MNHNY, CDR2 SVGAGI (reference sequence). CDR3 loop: CASNKEADTQYF. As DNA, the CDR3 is TGTGCCAGCAATAAAGAAGCAGATACGCAGTATTTT.

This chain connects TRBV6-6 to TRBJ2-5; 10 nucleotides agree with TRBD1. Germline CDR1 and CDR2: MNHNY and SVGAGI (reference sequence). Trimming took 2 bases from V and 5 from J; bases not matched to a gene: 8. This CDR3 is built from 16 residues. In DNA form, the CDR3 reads TGTGCCAGCAGTTACAGCTTCGACAGGGGGCGGGAGACCCAGTACTTC. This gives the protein CASSYSFDRGRETQYF.

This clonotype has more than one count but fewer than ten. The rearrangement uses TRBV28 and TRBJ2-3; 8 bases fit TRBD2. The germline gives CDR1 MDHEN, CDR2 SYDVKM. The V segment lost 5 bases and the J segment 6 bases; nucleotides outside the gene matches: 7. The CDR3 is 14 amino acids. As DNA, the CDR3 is TGTGCCAGCAGTCTCCGGACTAGCCGGGATACGCAGTATTTT. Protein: CASSLRTSRDTQYF.

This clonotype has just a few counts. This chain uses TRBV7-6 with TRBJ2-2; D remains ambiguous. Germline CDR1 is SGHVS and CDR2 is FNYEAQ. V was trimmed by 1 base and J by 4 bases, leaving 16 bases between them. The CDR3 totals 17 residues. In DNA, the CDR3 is TGTGCCAGCAGCTTAGGTCGGGTTTCGACAACCACCGGGGAGCTGTTTTTT. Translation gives CASSLGRVSTTTGELFF.

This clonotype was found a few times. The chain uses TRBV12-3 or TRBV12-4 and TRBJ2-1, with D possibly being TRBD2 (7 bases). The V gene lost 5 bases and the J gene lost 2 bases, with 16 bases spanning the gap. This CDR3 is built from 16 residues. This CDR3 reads CASSILGGAAYNEQFF. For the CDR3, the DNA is TGTGCCAGCAGTATCTTGGGGGGGGCGGCCTACAATGAGCAGTTCTTC.

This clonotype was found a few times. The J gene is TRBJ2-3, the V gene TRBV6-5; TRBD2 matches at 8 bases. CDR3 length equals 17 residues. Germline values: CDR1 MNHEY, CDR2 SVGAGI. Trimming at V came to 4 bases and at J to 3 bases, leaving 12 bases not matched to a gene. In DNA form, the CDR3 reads TGTGCCAGCAGTTCCCTTGGGGCGGGGGGATGGACAGATACGCAGTATTTT. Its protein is CASSSLGAGGWTDTQYF.

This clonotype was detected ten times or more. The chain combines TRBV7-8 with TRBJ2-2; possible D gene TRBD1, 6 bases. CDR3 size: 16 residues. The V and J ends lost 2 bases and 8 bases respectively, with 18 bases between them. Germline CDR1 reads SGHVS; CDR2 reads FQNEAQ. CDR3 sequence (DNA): TGTGCCAGCAGCTTATCCCCGGGCCACAGGGATGGGGAGCTGTTTTTT. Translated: CASSLSPGHRDGELFF.

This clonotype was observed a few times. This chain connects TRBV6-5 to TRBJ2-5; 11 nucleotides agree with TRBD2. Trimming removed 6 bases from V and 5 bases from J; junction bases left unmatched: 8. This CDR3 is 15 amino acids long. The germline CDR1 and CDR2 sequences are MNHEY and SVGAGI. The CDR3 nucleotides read TGTGCCAGCAGGGAACTAGCGGGGGCCGGTGAGACCCAGTACTTC. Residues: CASRELAGAGETQYF.

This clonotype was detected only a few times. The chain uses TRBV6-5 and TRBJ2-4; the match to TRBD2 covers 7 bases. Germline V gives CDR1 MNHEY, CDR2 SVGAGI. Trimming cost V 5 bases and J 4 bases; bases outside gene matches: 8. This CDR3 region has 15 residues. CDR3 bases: TGTGCCAGCAGTACGGGGGGACGAGGAAAAAACATTCAGTACTTC. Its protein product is CASSTGGRGKNIQYF.

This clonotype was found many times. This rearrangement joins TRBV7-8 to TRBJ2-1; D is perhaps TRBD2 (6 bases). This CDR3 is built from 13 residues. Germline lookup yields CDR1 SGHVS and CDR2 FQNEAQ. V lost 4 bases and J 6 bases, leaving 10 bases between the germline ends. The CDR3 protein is CASSSHGGNEQFF. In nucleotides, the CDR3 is TGTGCCAGCAGCTCCCACGGGGGCAATGAGCAGTTCTTC.